A selection of T cell receptor beta chains follows, all from one sample in a study of T cell responses to AZD1222 COVID-19 vaccine. Here immunoSEQ multiplex PCR was the method, and the copy in TCRdb shows in-frame clones only, minus some. This table has fewer than 130,000 clones, approximately 94% appearing once. Sequenced here: peripheral blood, sampled 28 days after the second AZD1222 dose. The receptor source for this set is an adult who received the AZD1222 COVID-19 vaccine. Each CDR3 is given with its conserved first and last residue. Fields, in order: V gene, J gene, D gene, clone size, CDR3 protein, CDR3 DNA. A D gene is named only where the DNA matches it firmly. For some rows the clone size is stated as once, few or many, or as a class when expanded; others skip it.

TRBV28	TRBJ1-6	NA	once	CASTRTSVSPLHF	TGTGCCAGCACCCGCACAAGCGTTTCACCCCTCCACTTT
TRBV4-1	TRBJ1-1	NA	NA	CASSQERVTEAFF	TGCGCCAGCAGCCAAGAAAGGGTCACTGAAGCTTTCTTT
TRBV19	TRBJ1-5	NA	NA	CASSITGGNQPQHF	TGTGCCAGTAGTATAACCGGGGGCAATCAGCCCCAGCATTTT
TRBV15	TRBJ1-4	NA	NA	CATSGGGEGRVEKLFF	TGTGCCACCAGCGGAGGGGGGGAAGGGCGAGTCGAAAAACTGTTTTTT
TRBV11-2	TRBJ2-7	TRBD2	NA	CASSSSVIAGSSYEQYF	TGTGCCAGCAGCTCCTCGGTGATAGCGGGAAGCTCCTACGAGCAGTACTTC
TRBV14	TRBJ1-1	NA	NA	CASSQGWSTQAFF	TGTGCCAGCAGCCAGGGGTGGAGCACTCAAGCTTTCTTT
TRBV2	TRBJ1-6	NA	NA	CASSYSGPLHF	TGTGCCAGCAGCTATTCAGGACCCCTCCACTTT
TRBV4-1	TRBJ1-1	NA	NA	CASSLGGGKNTEAFF	TGCGCCAGCAGCCTTGGGGGAGGGAAGAACACTGAAGCTTTCTTT
TRBV19	TRBJ1-2	NA	NA	CASSISNRAPYGYTF	TGTGCCAGTAGTATAAGTAACAGGGCTCCCTATGGCTACACCTTC
TRBV2	TRBJ2-1	NA	NA	CASISPRDSYNEQFF	TGTGCCAGCATCTCCCCCCGAGACTCCTACAATGAGCAGTTCTTC
TRBV10-3	TRBJ2-2	TRBD1	once	CAIRRGTVNTGELFF	TGTGCCATCAGGCGAGGGACAGTTAACACCGGGGAGCTGTTTTTT
TRBV11-2	TRBJ1-4	TRBD1	NA	CASSLGQSNEKLFF	TGTGCCAGCAGCTTGGGACAGAGTAATGAAAAACTGTTTTTT
TRBV27	TRBJ2-3	TRBD2	NA	CASSSGLATDTQYF	TGTGCCAGCAGTTCGGGACTAGCGACAGATACGCAGTATTTT
TRBV11-2	TRBJ1-1	NA	once	CASSLARNTEAFF	TGTGCCAGCAGCTTAGCGAGGAACACTGAAGCTTTCTTT
TRBV5-8	TRBJ1-1	NA	NA	CASSWGAEAFF	TGTGCCAGCAGCTGGGGGGCTGAAGCTTTCTTT
TRBV28	TRBJ1-2	NA	NA	CASSPWGRYGYTF	TGTGCCAGCAGCCCATGGGGCCGCTATGGCTACACCTTC
TRBV11-1	TRBJ2-1	NA	NA	CASSLNGVQAGDEQFF	TGTGCCAGCAGCTTAAATGGGGTCCAAGCTGGGGATGAGCAGTTCTTC
TRBV3-1/TRBV3-2	TRBJ1-1	NA	NA	CASSQGPGEGTEAFF	TGTGCCAGCAGCCAAGGTCCGGGGGAAGGGACTGAAGCTTTCTTT
TRBV7-7	TRBJ1-6	NA	NA	CASSLEGSDSPLHF	TGTGCCAGCAGCTTAGAGGGTTCGGATTCACCCCTCCACTTT
TRBV19	TRBJ1-6	TRBD1	NA	CASSKDRGQGSPLHF	TGTGCCAGTAGCAAGGACAGGGGGCAGGGTTCACCCCTCCACTTT
TRBV6-5	TRBJ1-1	NA	few	CASSTMGRGNTEAFF	TGTGCCAGCAGCACAATGGGGCGGGGGAACACTGAAGCTTTCTTT
TRBV5-1	TRBJ2-5	NA	NA	CASRGFTGETQYF	TGCGCCAGCAGGGGGTTTACGGGGGAGACCCAGTACTTC
TRBV24-1	TRBJ1-1	NA	NA	CATSVSPGYGEGTEAFF	TGTGCCACCAGTGTGTCCCCAGGGTACGGAGAAGGGACTGAAGCTTTCTTT
TRBV1	TRBJ2-2	NA	NA	CTSSQVRGRGGLVTGELFF	TGCACCAGCAGCCAAGTACGCGGACGCGGGGGCTTAGTCACCGGGGAGCTGTTTTTT
TRBV7-9	TRBJ2-2	NA	once	CASSLVIGDTGELFF	TGTGCCAGCAGCTTAGTAATTGGGGACACCGGGGAGCTGTTTTTT
TRBV5-1	TRBJ2-1	TRBD2	NA	CASSLGLAGVYEQFF	TGCGCCAGCAGCTTGGGACTAGCGGGAGTTTATGAGCAGTTCTTC
TRBV2	TRBJ2-4	TRBD2	NA	CASSPEGGRYIQYF	TGTGCCAGCAGCCCGGAGGGCGGGAGGTACATTCAGTACTTC